The rows below give T cell receptor beta chains drawn from one sample of a study of early T cells in non-severe SARS-CoV-2 infection. Using its own MiXCR run on the 5' RACE reads, TCRdb lists one record per CDR3 protein. This sample carries about 56,000 distinct CDR3 sequences, more than 12% of them seen once, and the ten largest clones take about 4%. Sequences were derived from whole blood, sampled at baseline. These receptors were obtained from an adult who was a healthcare worker with PCR-confirmed SARS-CoV-2 infection or an uninfected control (not recorded which). The CDR3 runs from the conserved cysteine through the conserved F or W. The D gene is left open where the match is weak. Clone size is stated in some rows and not others, as once, few, many or a class when expanded.

V gene	J gene	D gene	clone size	CDR3 DNA	CDR3 protein
TRBV5-1	TRBJ1-2	.	.	TGCGCCAGCAGCTCCAGCTATGGCTACACCTTC	CASSSSYGYTF
TRBV11-2	TRBJ1-2	.	many	TGTGCCAGCAGCTTAGACGCCACAGGGTCAGGCTATGGCTACACCTTC	CASSLDATGSGYGYTF
TRBV11-2	TRBJ2-7	.	.	TGTGCCAGCAGCTTAGCTAGTCCAGAAACCTACGAGCAGTACTTC	CASSLASPETYEQYF
TRBV6-2/TRBV6-3	TRBJ1-6	.	.	TGTGCCAGCAGAGGTTCTGGATCACCCCTCCACTTT	CASRGSGSPLHF
TRBV18	TRBJ2-1	.	.	TGTGCCAGCTCACCACCGGGGGGGGGCGAAATCTCCTACAATGAGCAGTTCTTC	CASSPPGGGEISYNEQFF
TRBV18	TRBJ2-4	.	.	TGTGCCAGCTCACCAGGGTCGGACACCCTTCAGGCGAGCATTCAGTACTTC	CASSPGSDTLQASIQYF
TRBV3-1	TRBJ2-7	.	.	TGTGCCAGCAGCCAAGTGGGCAGGGACTACGAGCAGTACTTC	CASSQVGRDYEQYF
TRBV4-1	TRBJ2-1	.	few	TGCGCCAGCAGCCAAGACCCACGAGGGCAGGCTGGTGAGCAGTTCTTC	CASSQDPRGQAGEQFF
TRBV9	TRBJ2-1	TRBD2	.	TGTGCCAGCAGCGTATCGGGAGGTCTAGCGGGAGTAGGGGAGCAGTTCTTC	CASSVSGGLAGVGEQFF
TRBV6-1	TRBJ1-5	.	.	TGTGCCAGCAGTGAAGCGCAGACGTACAATCAGCCCCAGCATTTT	CASSEAQTYNQPQHF